These 8 T cell receptor beta chains were all obtained from the same sample, sequenced in a study of T-cell reconstitution after alpha-beta-depleted transplantation in children (dated by TCRdb to 2016 to 2017). Library preparation was by PCR. Reads for this sample came from an Illumina HiSeq 2500. TCR libraries were prepared with molecular barcoding, using unique molecular identifiers to normalize TCRbeta repertoire quantification. The raw public reads went through TCRdb reprocessing: fastp at Q25, MiXCR clone calling, in-frame beta chains kept. Rows with a matching CDR3 protein are joined into one entry that keeps the most common DNA and genes. The table for this sample lists fewer than 700,000 distinct CDR3 sequences; approximately 12% of them were counted only once. Together, the top ten hold about 2.2% of the sample. What the treatment or condition label conveys for this sample: allogeneic hematopoietic cell transplantation with graft depleted of TCRalphabeta T cells and CD19 B cells.

The sample in question was PBMCs, mostly from graft donor cells, obtained 360 days after TCRalphabeta/CD19-depleted stem cell transplant. The receptor set was obtained from a male patient between 5 and 17 years old who had a stem cell transplant for acute myeloid leukemia, so the T cells may come from the graft donor.

This clonotype was recorded a few times. V and J are TRBV11-2 and TRBJ2-1; 11 nucleotides match TRBD2. CDR1 SGHAT and CDR2 FQNNGV come from the germline V gene. This CDR3 spans 14 amino acids. After removal of 2 bases from V and 11 bases from J, the junction contained 5 bases not matched to a gene. In nucleotides, the CDR3 is TGTGCCAGCAGCTTACTAGCGGGAGGCCTTAAGCAGTTCTTC. It is translated as CASSLLAGGLKQFF.

J is TRBJ2-7 and V is TRBV7-2; D possibly corresponds to TRBD2 (5 bases). CDR1 is SGHTA, CDR2 FQGNSA, per germline. CDR3 length: 14 amino acids. V lost 0 bases to trimming and J lost 3 bases, with 9 bases between them. The CDR3 is CASSLAELVYEQYF. The DNA for the CDR3 is TGTGCCAGCAGCTTAGCGGAACTAGTCTACGAGCAGTACTTC.

This clonotype was seen a few times. This rearrangement joins TRBV6-2 or TRBV6-3 to TRBJ2-4; perhaps TRBD1 as D (6 bases). The germline CDR1 and CDR2 sequences are MNHEY and SVGEGT. The CDR3 consists of 14 residues. Deletions cut 2 bases from V and 9 bases from J, with 14 bases between. This chain's CDR3 is CASSYALQGRIQYF. The DNA of the CDR3 is TGTGCCAGCAGTTACGCCCTACAGGGCCGCATTCAGTACTTC.

The J gene is TRBJ2-7, the V gene TRBV10-3, with D tentatively TRBD1 (6 bases). The CDR3 runs to 14 residues. Trimming took off 3 bases at V and 0 bases at J, with 9 bases between the two ends. CDR1 ENHRY and CDR2 SYGVKD come from the germline V gene. The CDR3 loop is CAISDLTGSYEQYF. The DNA of the CDR3 is TGTGCCATCAGTGATTTGACAGGCTCCTACGAGCAGTACTTC.

This clonotype was detected ten times or more. The chain recombines TRBV5-6 with TRBJ1-5; D may be TRBD1 (5 bases). This CDR3 is 15 amino acids long. CDR1 is SGHDT, CDR2 YYEEEE, per germline. Trimming shortened V by 3 bases and J by 4 bases, and 14 bases separated the two germline ends. CDR3 nucleotides: TGTGCCAGCAGCTCATGGGGACTCCTTAATCAGCCCCAGCATTTT. It specifies CASSSWGLLNQPQHF.

This clonotype showed up many times. The genes are TRBV6-6 and TRBJ2-2, with D tentatively TRBD1 (6 bases). The germline V gene has CDR1 MNHNY and CDR2 SVGAGI (reference sequence). CDR3 length equals 13 residues. The V gene lost 10 bases and the J gene lost 4 bases, with 13 bases spanning the gap. Here the CDR3 DNA reads TGTGCCACTCAGGGGCGTCGCACCGGGGAGCTGTTTTTT. Protein sequence: CATQGRRTGELFF.

This chain connects TRBV20-1 to TRBJ1-5; no reliable D call. Germline CDR1 DFQATT, CDR2 SNEGSKA (reference sequence). V shed 5 bases and J shed 4 bases, with 9 bases lying between them. The CDR3 totals 12 residues. The CDR3 DNA is TGCAGTGCTTTAGGCCCTAATCAGCCCCAGCATTTT. Residues: CSALGPNQPQHF.

There are many counts of this clonotype. The chain combines TRBV27 with TRBJ2-1; D call uncertain. The CDR3 extends over 16 amino acids. V lost 6 bases, J lost 8 bases, and 23 bases lay in between. The V gene's germline CDR1 is MNHEY and CDR2 SMNVEV (reference sequence). The CDR3 DNA reads TGTGCCAGCAGACTACGACCGGGCTCGGCTATCGATGAGCAGTTCTTC. Its translation is CASRLRPGSAIDEQFF.